These T cell receptor beta chains were read from a single sample in a study of cytomegalovirus exposure and HLA in healthy donors. TCRdb's table, derived via immunoSEQ multiplex PCR, lists solely in-frame clones and lacks some. The table lists some 150,000 clones, 82% of them singletons. Sequencing was done on a sample of PBMCs. These receptors were collected from a woman in her forties or fifties in good health and CMV-seropositive. The CDR3 runs from the conserved cysteine through the conserved F or W. A D gene is named only where the DNA matches it firmly. Size values are once, few and many counts, or a class for expanded clones, and some rows have none.

CDR3aa,CDR3nt,d_gene,v_gene,abundance,j_gene
CASSPRTALNEKLFF,TGTGCCAGCAGTCCTCGGACAGCACTAAATGAAAAACTGTTTTTT,-,TRBV6-5,-,TRBJ1-4
CASSLGMEQYF,TGTGCCAGCAGTTTAGGCATGGAGCAGTACTTC,-,TRBV28,-,TRBJ2-7
CSVDGTGRYNEQFF,TGCAGCGTAGACGGGACAGGGCGGTATAATGAGCAGTTCTTC,TRBD1,TRBV29-1,-,TRBJ2-1
CASSLVTGNTIYF,TGTGCCAGCAGCTTAGTAACAGGAAACACCATATATTTT,-,TRBV11-2,-,TRBJ1-3
CASSGSGANVLTF,TGTGCTAGTTCGGGTTCTGGGGCCAACGTCCTGACTTTC,-,TRBV12-5,-,TRBJ2-6
CASSYGGWGTDTQYF,TGTGCCAGCAGCTACGGAGGGTGGGGCACAGATACGCAGTATTTT,-,TRBV6-6,-,TRBJ2-3
CATSRAVYNSPLHF,TGTGCCACCAGCAGAGCCGTTTATAATTCACCCCTCCACTTT,-,TRBV15,-,TRBJ1-6
CASTGMLYNSPLHF,TGTGCCAGTACGGGAATGCTCTATAATTCACCCCTCCACTTT,-,TRBV19,few,TRBJ1-6
CASSLRGGNTDTQYF,TGTGCCAGCAGCTTGAGGGGGGGAAACACAGATACGCAGTATTTT,-,TRBV7-7,once,TRBJ2-3
CSVLAGGSSYEQYF,TGCAGCGTTCTAGCGGGGGGAAGCTCCTACGAGCAGTACTTC,TRBD2,TRBV29-1,once,TRBJ2-7
CASSLGLGRYGYTF,TGTGCCAGCAGCTTAGGGTTGGGCAGGTATGGCTACACCTTC,-,TRBV7-2,-,TRBJ1-2
CASSLAGGVNEQFF,TGTGCCAGCAGCTTAGCGGGGGGTGTCAATGAGCAGTTCTTC,-,TRBV7-6,once,TRBJ2-1
CASSLKSGGAQTREQYF,TGTGCCAGCAGCTTAAAGAGCGGGGGAGCACAAACTCGAGAGCAGTACTTC,TRBD2,TRBV7-2,-,TRBJ2-7
CASSHGTGTEKLFF,TGTGCCAGCAGCCACGGGACAGGGACTGAAAAACTGTTTTTT,TRBD1,TRBV11-2,-,TRBJ1-4
CASSAPGTDTQYF,TGTGCCAGCAGTGCTCCGGGGACAGATACGCAGTATTTT,-,TRBV6-6,-,TRBJ2-3
CASSFRGSSYEQYF,TGTGCCAGCAGCTTCAGGGGTAGCTCCTACGAGCAGTACTTC,-,TRBV5-6,few,TRBJ2-7
CASSVAAAGREQYF,TGTGCCAGCAGCGTAGCCGCGGCGGGGCGCGAGCAGTACTTC,-,TRBV9,-,TRBJ2-7
CASSGTGKNSPLHF,TGTGCCAGCTCCGGGACAGGGAAAAATTCACCCCTCCACTTT,TRBD1,TRBV18,-,TRBJ1-6
CASSVDAGTSGNTIYF,TGTGCCAGCAGCGTAGATGCAGGCACCTCTGGAAACACCATATATTTT,-,TRBV9,-,TRBJ1-3
CASSLVRSPIPSVADTQYF,TGTGCCAGCAGCTTAGTTAGATCGCCAATACCTTCGGTGGCAGATACGCAGTATTTT,-,TRBV7-2,-,TRBJ2-3
CASSQEPGRGATGQPQHF,TGCGCCAGCAGCCAAGAACCCGGGAGGGGGGCGACGGGTCAGCCCCAGCATTTT,-,TRBV4-3,-,TRBJ1-5
CASSQDRGYEQYF,TGCGCCAGCAGCCAAGATCGGGGCTACGAGCAGTACTTC,-,TRBV4-3,-,TRBJ2-7
CASSKWGGTTPNTGELFF,TGTGCCAGCAGCAAATGGGGGGGGACTACCCCCAACACCGGGGAGCTGTTTTTT,-,TRBV21-1,-,TRBJ2-2
CATSRDAQGAGDTQYF,TGTGCCACCAGCAGAGATGCGCAGGGGGCGGGAGATACGCAGTATTTT,TRBD1,TRBV15,-,TRBJ2-3
CASTATGGKDEQFF,TGTGCCAGCACCGCCACAGGGGGCAAAGATGAGCAGTTCTTC,TRBD1,TRBV28,-,TRBJ2-1
CAWSVRTATDTQYF,TGTGCCTGGAGTGTACGGACAGCCACAGATACGCAGTATTTT,-,TRBV30,-,TRBJ2-3
CASSTKQGFGNTIYF,TGCGCCAGCAGCACGAAACAGGGTTTTGGAAACACCATATATTTT,-,TRBV5-1,once,TRBJ1-3
CASSLPDFYGYTF,TGCGCCAGCAGCTTGCCCGACTTCTATGGCTACACCTTC,-,TRBV5-1,-,TRBJ1-2
CASSYSPTGGEQYF,TGTGCCAGCAGTTACTCCCCGACAGGGGGAGAGCAGTACTTC,TRBD1,TRBV6-6,-,TRBJ2-7
CASRDNRVTEAFF,TGTGCCAGCAGGGATAACAGGGTAACTGAAGCTTTCTTT,-,TRBV6-1,-,TRBJ1-1
CASSPQQGVGYEQYF,TGTGCCAGCAGCCCACAACAGGGTGTGGGCTACGAGCAGTACTTC,-,TRBV7-9,-,TRBJ2-7
CASSSNLAGHEQYF,TGTGCCAGCAGTTCAAACCTAGCGGGCCACGAGCAGTACTTC,TRBD2,TRBV27,-,TRBJ2-7
CASSLSRGFGEKLFF,TGTGCCAGCAGTTTATCGCGGGGTTTCGGTGAAAAACTGTTTTTT,-,TRBV27,-,TRBJ1-4
CASSHGRGPSTDTQYF,TGTGCCAGCAGCCACGGGAGGGGCCCTAGCACAGATACGCAGTATTTT,TRBD2,TRBV9,-,TRBJ2-3
CASRQRTGGDRRAEAFF,TGTGCCAGCAGACAAAGGACAGGGGGCGATCGGAGGGCTGAAGCTTTCTTT,TRBD1,TRBV27,-,TRBJ1-1
CASSLGTSGGRTDTQYF,TGCGCCAGCAGCTTGGGGACTAGCGGGGGTAGGACAGATACGCAGTATTTT,TRBD2,TRBV5-1,once,TRBJ2-3
CSAYLDTQYF,TGCAGCGCCTACTTAGATACGCAGTATTTT,-,TRBV29-1,-,TRBJ2-3
CASRMGDRATYEQYF,TGTGCCAGTAGGATGGGGGACAGGGCTACCTACGAGCAGTACTTC,TRBD1,TRBV19,-,TRBJ2-7
CASGLAYEQYF,TGTGCCTCGGGACTCGCCTACGAGCAGTACTTC,-,TRBV30,-,TRBJ2-7
CASSLRLAGYNEQFF,TGTGCCAGCAGTCTCCGACTAGCGGGGTACAATGAGCAGTTCTTC,TRBD2,TRBV27,-,TRBJ2-1
CAISEGQGKSYGYTF,TGTGCCATCAGTGAGGGACAGGGAAAGAGTTATGGCTACACCTTC,TRBD1,TRBV10-3,-,TRBJ1-2